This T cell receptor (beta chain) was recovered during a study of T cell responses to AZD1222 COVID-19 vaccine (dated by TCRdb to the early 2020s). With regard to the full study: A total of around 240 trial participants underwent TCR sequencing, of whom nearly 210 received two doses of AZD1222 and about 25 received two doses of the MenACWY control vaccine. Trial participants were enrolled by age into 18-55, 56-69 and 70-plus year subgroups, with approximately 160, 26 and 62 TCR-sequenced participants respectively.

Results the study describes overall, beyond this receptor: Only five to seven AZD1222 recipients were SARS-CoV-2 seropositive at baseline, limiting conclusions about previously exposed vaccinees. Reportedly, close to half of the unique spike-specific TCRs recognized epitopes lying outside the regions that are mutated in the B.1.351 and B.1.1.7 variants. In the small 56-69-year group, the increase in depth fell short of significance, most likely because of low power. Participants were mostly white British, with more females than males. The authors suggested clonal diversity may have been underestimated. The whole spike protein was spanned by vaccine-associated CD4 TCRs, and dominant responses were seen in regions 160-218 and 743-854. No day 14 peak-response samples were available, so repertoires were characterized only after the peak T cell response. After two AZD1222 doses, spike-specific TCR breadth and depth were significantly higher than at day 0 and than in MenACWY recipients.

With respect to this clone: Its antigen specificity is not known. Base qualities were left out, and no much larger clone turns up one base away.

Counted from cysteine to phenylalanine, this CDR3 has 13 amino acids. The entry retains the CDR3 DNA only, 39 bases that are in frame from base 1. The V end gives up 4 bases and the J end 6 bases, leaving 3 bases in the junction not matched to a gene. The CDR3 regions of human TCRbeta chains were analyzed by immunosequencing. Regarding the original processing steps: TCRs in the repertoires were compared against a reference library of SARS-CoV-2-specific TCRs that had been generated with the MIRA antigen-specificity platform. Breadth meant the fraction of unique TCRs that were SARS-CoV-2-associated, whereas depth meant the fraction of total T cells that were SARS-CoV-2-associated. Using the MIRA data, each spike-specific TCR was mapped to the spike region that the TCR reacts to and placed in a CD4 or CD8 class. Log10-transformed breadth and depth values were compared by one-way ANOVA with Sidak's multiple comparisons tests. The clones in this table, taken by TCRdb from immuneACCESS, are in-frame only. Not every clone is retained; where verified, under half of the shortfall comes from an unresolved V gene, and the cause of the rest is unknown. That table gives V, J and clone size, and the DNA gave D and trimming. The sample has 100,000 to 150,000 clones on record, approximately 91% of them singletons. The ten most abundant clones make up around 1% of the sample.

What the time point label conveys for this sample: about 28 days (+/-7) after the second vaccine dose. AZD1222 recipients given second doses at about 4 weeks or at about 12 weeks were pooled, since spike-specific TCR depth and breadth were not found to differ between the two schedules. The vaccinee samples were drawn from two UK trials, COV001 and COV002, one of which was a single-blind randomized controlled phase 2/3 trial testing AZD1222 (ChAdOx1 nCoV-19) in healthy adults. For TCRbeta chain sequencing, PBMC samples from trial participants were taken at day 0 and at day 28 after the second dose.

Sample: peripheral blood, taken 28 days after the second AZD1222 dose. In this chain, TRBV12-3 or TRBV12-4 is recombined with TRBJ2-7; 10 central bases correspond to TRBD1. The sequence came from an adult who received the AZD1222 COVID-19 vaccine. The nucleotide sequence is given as TGTGCCAGCAGTTGGGACAGGGGTAGCGAGCAGTACTTC. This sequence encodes CASSWDRGSEQYF.